These T cell receptor beta chains were read from a single sample in a study of T-cell reconstitution after alpha-beta-depleted transplantation in children. TCRdb ran MiXCR on the PCR reads and lists one entry per CDR3 protein. This repertoire shows roughly 82,000 distinct CDR3 sequences, approximately 14% found once; its top ten account for about 25%. The specimen was PBMCs, mostly from graft donor cells, collected 180 days after TCRalphabeta/CD19-depleted stem cell transplant. The receptors were gathered from a male patient aged 2 to 9 who had a stem cell transplant for acute lymphoblastic leukemia, so the T cells may come from the graft donor. Both conserved end residues are part of each CDR3. The D gene is left open where the match is weak. Only some rows state a clone size, as once, few, many or a class for expanded clones.

d_call j_call clone_size v_call cdr3_nt cdr3_aa
. TRBJ2-6 few TRBV4-2 TGTGCCAGCAGCCCTTCAGGCCTTTCTGGGGCCAACGTCCTGACTTTC CASSPSGLSGANVLTF
. TRBJ1-5 . TRBV7-2 TGTGCCAGCAGCTTACGACATCCGAGGCAGCCCCAGCATTTT CASSLRHPRQPQHF
. TRBJ2-2 few TRBV10-3 TGTGCCATCAGCAAGCTACAGGAGAACGGGGAGCTGTTTTTT CAISKLQENGELFF
. TRBJ1-5 . TRBV20-1 TGCAGTGCCCCCCGTAGGGGACGGAGCAATCAGCCCCAGCATTTT CSAPRRGRSNQPQHF
. TRBJ2-5 few TRBV5-1 TGCGCCAGCAGGTACAGGGAAACCCAAGAGACCCAGTACTTC CASRYRETQETQYF
. TRBJ1-2 . TRBV11-2 TGTGCCAGCAGCCGTGGGATGAACGGCTACACCTTC CASSRGMNGYTF
TRBD1 TRBJ1-2 . TRBV4-3 TGCGCCAGCAGCCTTGGTTTAGGGGGCTCCTATGGCTACACCTTC CASSLGLGGSYGYTF
. TRBJ2-7 . TRBV25-1 TGTGCCAGCAGATTACTTTCGAGGAAGTACTTC CASRLLSRKYF
. TRBJ2-5 many TRBV6-2/TRBV6-3 TGTGCCACGCAGTGGGGGTTGATGGAGACCCAGTACTTC CATQWGLMETQYF
TRBD1 TRBJ1-2 many TRBV7-2 TGTGCCAGCAGCTTGGACAGGGGGTATGGCTACACCTTC CASSLDRGYGYTF
TRBD1 TRBJ2-7 . TRBV2 TGTGCCAGCAGAGGCAGACAGGGGGCGCCCTACGAGCAGTACTTC CASRGRQGAPYEQYF
TRBD2 TRBJ2-3 . TRBV24-1 TGTGCCACCAGTGCCACCCGACTAGCGGGAAGCCCCACAGATACGCAGTATTTT CATSATRLAGSPTDTQYF
. TRBJ2-2 few TRBV7-2 TGTGCCAGCAGCCCTGGGGGCCGGAACACCGGGGAGCTGTTTTTT CASSPGGRNTGELFF
TRBD1 TRBJ1-6 . TRBV10-3 TGTGCCATCAGTGATGGCAGGGGGTCATATAATTCACCCCTCCACTTT CAISDGRGSYNSPLHF
TRBD2 TRBJ2-1 . TRBV9 TGTGCCAGCAGCGCCATAGGGAGCGGGGGGACCTACAATGAGCAGTTCTTC CASSAIGSGGTYNEQFF
. TRBJ1-1 . TRBV27 TGTGCCACTACCATAGTCGGGGCGGAGGGGCCCGAAGCTTTCTTT CATTIVGAEGPEAFF
. TRBJ1-2 . TRBV18 TGTGCCAGCTCACCAACGAGTGCTGGCTACACCTTC CASSPTSAGYTF
. TRBJ2-3 . TRBV6-5 TGTGCCAGCAGTTACCTCACCTCAAAGAGCACAGATACGCAGTATTTT CASSYLTSKSTDTQYF
. TRBJ2-7 . TRBV7-2 TGTGCCAGCAGCTTAGCGATCTACTCCTACGAGCAGTACTTC CASSLAIYSYEQYF
. TRBJ2-5 . TRBV4-3 TGCGCCAGCAGCCAAAGGGGTCGGGAGACCCAGTACTTC CASSQRGRETQYF